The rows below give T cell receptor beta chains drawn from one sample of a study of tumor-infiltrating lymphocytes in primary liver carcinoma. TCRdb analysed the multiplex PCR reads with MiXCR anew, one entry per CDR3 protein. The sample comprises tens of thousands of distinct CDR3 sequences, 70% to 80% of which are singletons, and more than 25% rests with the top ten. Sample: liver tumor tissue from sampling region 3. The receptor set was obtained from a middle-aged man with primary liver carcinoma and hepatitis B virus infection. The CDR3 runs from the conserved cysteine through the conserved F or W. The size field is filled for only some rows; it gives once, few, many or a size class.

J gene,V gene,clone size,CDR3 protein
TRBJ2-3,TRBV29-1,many,CSAGSVPLSTDTQYF
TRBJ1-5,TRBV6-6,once,CASSYRVESSNQPQHF
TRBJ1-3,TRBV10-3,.,CAISESRVISYGNTIYF
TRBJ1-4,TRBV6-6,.,CASSKIRDGELKKLFF
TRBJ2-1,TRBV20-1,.,CSAERGQQYNEQFF
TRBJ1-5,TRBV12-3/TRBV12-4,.,CASSFGQDEWPQHF
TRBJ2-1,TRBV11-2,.,CASSSDIGLAMCEQFF
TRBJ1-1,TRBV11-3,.,CASGLVANTEALF
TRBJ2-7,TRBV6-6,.,CAVGEQHHFYEQYF
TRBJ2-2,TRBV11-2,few,CASSFDRDRVGTGEPFF
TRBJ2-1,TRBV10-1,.,CASSKAGGVNEQFF
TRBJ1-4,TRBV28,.,CASSLTGVGEKMFF
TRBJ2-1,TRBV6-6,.,CASRSSAGGWQQFF
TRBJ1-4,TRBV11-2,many,CASSTDPRDGRSNEKLFF
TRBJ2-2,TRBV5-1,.,CASSLGANTEELFF
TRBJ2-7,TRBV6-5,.,CASSYSGTRDSYDQYF
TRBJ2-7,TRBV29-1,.,CSVLAGGVLGSSYKQYF
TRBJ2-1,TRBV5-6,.,CASSPVVDSSYNEQFF
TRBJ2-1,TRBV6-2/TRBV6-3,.,CASSDPTSEGTYNEQFF
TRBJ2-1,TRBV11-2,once,CASSLRASGSYNEQFF
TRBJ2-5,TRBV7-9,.,CTSSSRERGTQETQYF
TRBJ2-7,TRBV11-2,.,CAKTPLEAAHCEQYF
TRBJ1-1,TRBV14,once,CANSLQGIPSIEAFF
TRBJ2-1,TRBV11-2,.,CAGSPRGRSGQFF
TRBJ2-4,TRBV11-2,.,CVSSPQWGWDIQYF
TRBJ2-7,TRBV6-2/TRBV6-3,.,CGSSPASGNSEQYF
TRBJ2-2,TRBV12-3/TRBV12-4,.,CASSIGYSNTGELFF
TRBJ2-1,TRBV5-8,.,CASSSWTGGFDEQLF
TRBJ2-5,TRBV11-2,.,CVNSLTWTAQETQYF
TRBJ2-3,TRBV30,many,CAWSVGGGEDTQYF
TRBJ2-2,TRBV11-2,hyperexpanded,CASSLVALAGTGELFF
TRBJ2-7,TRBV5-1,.,CASGETSGGVYKHYF
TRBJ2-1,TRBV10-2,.,CASIGPSQKSYNEWFF
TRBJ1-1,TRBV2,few,CASRLLGATEAFF
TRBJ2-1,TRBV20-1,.,CSALSGRANNEQFF
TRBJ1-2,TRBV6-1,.,CVSNRDGYYGYTF
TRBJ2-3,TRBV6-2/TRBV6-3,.,CASSWGPASTQYF
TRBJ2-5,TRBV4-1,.,CASSQDMTEPGTQYF
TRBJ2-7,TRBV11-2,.,CASSSTGCRRYEQYF
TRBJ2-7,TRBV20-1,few,CSVPGLEVEQYF
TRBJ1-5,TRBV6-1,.,CARSEAVRGVQPQHF